Below are 20 T cell receptor beta chains sequenced from a single sample in a study of prognosis after radiotherapy for stage I lung cancer. With two-round multiplex PCR, TCR beta CDR3 sequences were amplified from genomic DNA. During first-round PCR, primers specific to each TRBV and TRBJ gene were used. TCRdb re-derived calls from the multiplex PCR reads in MiXCR, one entry per CDR3 protein. The repertoire consists of 15,000 to 20,000 distinct CDR3 sequences, with over 45% occurring once and the leading ten covering 30% to 35%. Sequenced here: PBMCs, sampled before or after stereotactic body radiation therapy (not recorded which). These receptors were obtained from a donor at least 50 years old with non-small cell lung cancer.

About this clonotype itself: This CDR3 is missing its conserved last phenylalanine or tryptophan, likely due to a read error. The chain couples TRBV27 to TRBJ2-7; the D gene is possibly TRBD2 (5 bases). V was pared by 5 bases and J by 7 bases, with 21 bases between. This CDR3 has 15 residues. Germline CDR1 and CDR2: MNHEY and SMNVEV (reference sequence). As DNA, the CDR3 is TGTGCCAGCAGTCCACCCGGGATGGCCTCGGGGGAGCAGTACTTA. It is translated as CASSPPGMASGEQYL.

The sample holds many counts of this clonotype. For the CDR3, the DNA is TGCAGTGCTAGTGGGCAGGGGGCCGGTTATCAGCCCCAGCATTTT. Encoded protein: CSASGQGAGYQPQHF. The chain couples TRBV20-1 to TRBJ1-5, with 8 bases fitting TRBD1. The CDR3 loop spans 15 amino acids. Germline V gene lookup returns CDR1 DFQATT and CDR2 SNEGSKA (reference sequence). The ends lost 3 bases at V and 5 bases at J; junction bases unmatched: 9.

CDR3 loop: CSARDISGGDTQYF. The CDR3 DNA reads TGCAGTGCTAGAGATATAAGCGGGGGAGATACGCAGTATTTT. The chain is built from TRBV20-1 and TRBJ2-3; 8 nucleotides line up with TRBD2. Germline CDR1 and CDR2: DFQATT and SNEGSKA (reference sequence). The CDR3 spans 14 residues. With V trimmed by 0 bases and J by 5 bases, 4 bases remained unmatched.

To note about this clonotype: A far larger clone is off by one base, so a read error is likely. V gene TRBV7-9 combines with J gene TRBJ2-1; no clear D. The V end was cut by 4 bases, the J end by 13 bases, with 20 bases between. Looked up from germline, CDR1 is SEHNR and CDR2 is FQNEAQ (reference sequence). CDR3 length equals 14 residues. This chain's CDR3 is CASSSIWSRETQFF. The DNA for the CDR3 is TGTGCCAGCAGCTCGATTTGGTCTCGAGAGACCCAGTTCTTC.

This clonotype was seen ten or more times. This chain connects TRBV28 to TRBJ1-1; D gene ambiguous. CDR3 length equals 11 residues. V dropped 6 bases and J dropped 5 bases, with 7 bases sitting between them. Germline V gene lookup returns CDR1 MDHEN and CDR2 SYDVKM. The chain's CDR3 is CASSPRTEAFF. In DNA form, the CDR3 reads TGTGCCAGCAGCCCGAGGACTGAAGCTTTCTTT.

In regard to this clonotype: The likely explanation is a read error, given a far larger clone one base away. CDR3 in amino acids: CASRTQTRVHFF. The DNA for the CDR3 is TGTGCCAGCAGAACCCAGACTAGGGTTCATTTCTTC. The V gene is TRBV6-5, the J gene TRBJ2-1, with D perhaps matching TRBD2 (6 bases). Germline CDR1 is MNHEY and CDR2 is SVGAGI. The V end was cut by 6 bases, the J end by 16 bases, with 19 bases between. The CDR3 spans 12 residues.

CDR3 residues: CASSSGTVQETQYF. CDR3 in DNA: TGTGCCAGCAGTTCGGGGACAGTCCAAGAGACCCAGTACTTC. This chain links TRBV6-5 with TRBJ2-5; 7 bases match TRBD1. CDR1 and CDR2 (germline): MNHEY, SVGAGI. The CDR3 runs to 14 residues. Trimming cost V 4 bases and J 1 base; bases outside gene matches: 3.

The J gene is TRBJ2-7, the V gene TRBV20-1, with D perhaps TRBD2 (5 bases). The V end lost 2 bases, the J end lost 3 bases, and 14 bases lay between the germline ends. CDR3 length: 14 amino acids. The V gene's germline CDR1 is DFQATT and CDR2 SNEGSKA (reference sequence). CDR3 sequence reads: CSARYGTADYEQYF. CDR3 in DNA: TGCAGTGCTAGATATGGAACAGCGGACTACGAGCAGTACTTC.

Worth noting for this clonotype: Germline and junction disagree at one end, which may indicate a read error. The chain links TRBV2 to TRBJ2-7; D ambiguous. The germline CDR1 and CDR2 sequences are SNHLY and FYNNEI. The CDR3 is made up of 13 amino acids. CDR3 loop: CSSSLSASYEQYF. The CDR3 nucleotides are TGTTCCAGCAGTTTATCTGCGTCCTACGAGCAGTACTTC.

At least ten counts were recorded for this clonotype. The genes are TRBV24-1 and TRBJ1-2, with 9 bases fitting TRBD1. Per the germline V gene, CDR1 is KGHDR and CDR2 is SFDVKD. The length of the CDR3 is 14 residues. With V trimmed by 7 bases and J by 7 bases, 9 bases remained unmatched. The CDR3, as DNA: TGTGCCACCAGCGGGACAGGGAGCCTTGGTGGCTACACCTTC. Residues: CATSGTGSLGGYTF.

With regard to this clonotype: The junction departs from germline at one end; a sequencing error may be responsible. The V gene is TRBV29-1, the J gene TRBJ1-2; D unclear. This CDR3 contains 17 residues. Germline V gene data show CDR1 as SQVTM and CDR2 as ANQGSEA. CDR3 nucleotides: TGCGGCGTCTTACCTTACCTTGACCCCCAGGCATATGACGGCTACAGCTTC. It is translated as CGVLPYLDPQAYDGYSF.

This clonotype was recorded at least ten times. The chain recombines TRBV27 with TRBJ2-1, with TRBD2 matching 11 bases. CDR1 is MNHEY and CDR2 is SMNVEV in the germline V gene (reference sequence). The CDR3 spans 15 residues. V dropped 5 bases and J dropped 3; count of bases not matched to a gene: 3. The CDR3 loop reads CASSPGTSGYNEQFF. CDR3 nucleotide sequence: TGTGCCAGCAGTCCCGGGACTAGCGGCTACAATGAGCAGTTCTTC.

Notes on this clonotype: A far larger clone is just one base off, so this is likely a read error. The J gene is TRBJ2-5, the V gene TRBV7-2; 9 bases align to TRBD2. The J segment lost 2 bases and the V segment lost 3 bases, leaving 10 bases of the junction unmatched. Germline V lookup: CDR1 SGHTA, CDR2 FQGNSA. The CDR3 covers 17 residues. CDR3 residues: CASSLGRGGCEQETQYF. The CDR3 coding sequence is TGTGCCAGCAGCTTGGGGCGGGGGGGGTGCGAGCAAGAGACCCAGTACTTC.

By its share, this clonotype is medium-sized. The chain uses TRBV19 and TRBJ1-5; D is possibly TRBD1 (5 bases). CDR1 LNHDA and CDR2 SQIVND come from the germline V gene (reference sequence). CDR3 length: 16 residues. Between the trimmed V and J ends, which lost 6 bases and 2 bases, there was a span of 17 bases. DNA of the CDR3: TGTGCCAGTAGCTCCCCCAGGGAAAGGGGCAATCAGCCCCAGCATTTT. As protein: CASSSPRERGNQPQHF.

This clonotype was counted many times. This chain joins TRBV2 and TRBJ2-3, with 10 bases fitting TRBD1. CDR3 length: 15 residues. The V and J ends lost 7 bases and 1 base, in that order; junction bases with no gene match: 5. The germline V gene has CDR1 SNHLY and CDR2 FYNNEI. Here the CDR3 DNA reads TGTGCCAGCATGCGGGACAGGGGAGGCACAGATACGCAGTATTTT. Protein: CASMRDRGGTDTQYF.

This clonotype was recorded at least ten times. The V gene is TRBV11-2, the J gene TRBJ2-1, with 7 nucleotides matching TRBD2. Germline V gene data show CDR1 as SGHAT and CDR2 as FQNNGV. J was trimmed by 7 bases and V by 6 bases; bases with no gene match: 12. This CDR3 contains 15 residues. The CDR3 coding sequence is TGTGCCAGCAGACCAGCGGGGCGTTCTGGGAATGAGCAGTTCTTC. Encoded protein: CASRPAGRSGNEQFF.

The gene calls are TRBV11-2 and TRBJ2-7; D possibly corresponds to TRBD1 (6 bases). Germline loops: CDR1 SGHAT, CDR2 FQNNGV. V lost 3 bases, J lost 3 bases, and 15 bases lay in between. This CDR3 has 15 amino acids. CDR3 sequence: CASSFSDRTIYEQYF. In DNA form, the CDR3 reads TGTGCCAGCAGCTTTTCGGACAGAACTATCTACGAGCAGTACTTC.

There are many counts of this clonotype. The rearrangement uses TRBV2 and TRBJ2-3; D perhaps matches TRBD2 (6 bases). The length of the CDR3 is 12 residues. V lost 8 bases, J lost 3 bases, and 9 bases lay in between. Germline lookup yields CDR1 SNHLY and CDR2 FYNNEI. CDR3 in DNA: TGTGCCAGCCGACTAGAGACAGATACGCAGTATTTT. It yields the protein CASRLETDTQYF. Looking up the rest from reference TRBV2 and TRBJ2-3 gives the full variable domain: EPEVTQTPSHQVTQMGQEVILRCVPISNHLYFYWYRQILGQKVEFLVSFYNNEISEKSEIFDDQFSVERPDGSNFTLKIRSTKLEDSAMYFCASRLETDTQYFGPGTRLTVL.

With regard to this clonotype: One end of the junction is discordant with germline, which a read error may explain. The chain joins TRBV2 to TRBJ2-6, with 7 positions matching TRBD1. Per germline, CDR1 SNHLY and CDR2 FYNNEI. The CDR3 covers 19 residues. CDR3 residues: CTSRKGDSPSLSVANFLTF. In nucleotides, the CDR3 is TGTACCAGCAGAAAAGGGGACAGCCCCAGCCTCTCTGTGGCCAACTTCCTGACTTTC.

CDR3: CASSLVATGGTGELFF. Here the CDR3 DNA reads TGCGCCAGCAGCTTGGTGGCGACAGGGGGGACCGGGGAGCTGTTTTTT. This sequence joins TRBV5-1 and TRBJ2-2; 9 bases align to TRBD1. This CDR3 region has 16 residues. V dropped 0 bases and J dropped 5; count of bases not matched to a gene: 5. CDR1 SGHRS and CDR2 YFSETQ come from the germline V gene.